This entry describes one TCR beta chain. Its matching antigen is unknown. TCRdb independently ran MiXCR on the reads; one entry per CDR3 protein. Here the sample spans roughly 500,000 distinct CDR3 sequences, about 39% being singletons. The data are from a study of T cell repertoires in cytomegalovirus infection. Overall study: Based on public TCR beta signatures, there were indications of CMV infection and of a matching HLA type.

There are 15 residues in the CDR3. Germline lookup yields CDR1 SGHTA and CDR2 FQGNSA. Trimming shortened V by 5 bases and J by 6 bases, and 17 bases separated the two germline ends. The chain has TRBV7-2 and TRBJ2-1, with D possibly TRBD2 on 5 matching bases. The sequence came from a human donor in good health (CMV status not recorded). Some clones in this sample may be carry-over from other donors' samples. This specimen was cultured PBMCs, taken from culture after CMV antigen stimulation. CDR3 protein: CASSPRGRLVNEQFF. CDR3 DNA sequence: TGTGCCAGCAGCCCCCGGGGTCGACTCGTCAATGAGCAGTTCTTC.